These 14 T cell receptor beta chains share one sample of origin, sequenced in a study of cytomegalovirus exposure and HLA in healthy donors. A multiplex PCR was run with 60 Vbeta primers and 13 Jbeta primers. Measured with immunoSEQ multiplex PCR; TCRdb has only the in-frame clones, and not every one. The sample holds 170,000 or so clones; 65% to 90% are singletons and the top ten take 5% to 7%. Sequencing input: PBMCs. The receptors stem from a middle-aged man in good health and CMV-seropositive.

The gene calls are TRBV7-8 and TRBJ2-1; the match to TRBD2 covers 11 bases. Germline CDR1 is SGHVS and CDR2 is FQNEAQ. The CDR3 loop spans 16 amino acids. With V trimmed by 1 base and J by 7 bases, 6 bases remained unmatched. In nucleotides, the CDR3 is TGTGCCAGCAGCTTAGTAGCGGGGGGGCTAGGGAATGAGCAGTTCTTC. This codes for CASSLVAGGLGNEQFF. Full variable domain (outside the CDR3, taken from reference TRBV7-8 and TRBJ2-1): GAGVSQSPRYKVAKRGQDVALRCDPISGHVSLFWYQQALGQGPEFLTYFQNEAQLDKSGLPSDRFFAERPEGSVSTLKIQRTQQEDSAVYLCASSLVAGGLGNEQFFGPGTRLTVL.

This clone was found once. This chain connects TRBV11-2 to TRBJ2-3; 13 bases line up with TRBD2. With 3 bases clipped from V and 6 bases from J, the junction kept 6 bases outside the gene matches. This CDR3 region has 16 residues. The germline CDR1 and CDR2 sequences are SGHAT and FQNNGV. CDR3 sequence: CASSFTSGGVHDTQYF. DNA for the CDR3: TGTGCCAGCAGCTTTACTAGCGGGGGGGTTCATGATACGCAGTATTTT.

The chain recombines TRBV2 with TRBJ2-5, with TRBD1 matching over 9 bases. The CDR3 contains 16 residues. Germline V gives CDR1 SNHLY, CDR2 FYNNEI. V was pared by 4 bases and J by 2 bases, with 8 bases of the junction left unmatched. The CDR3 coding sequence is TGTGCCAGCAGTGGGAGAGACAGGGGGAGGCAAGAGACCCAGTACTTC. Translated, it gives CASSGRDRGRQETQYF. The full variable domain, with the rest looked up from reference TRBV2 and TRBJ2-5, is EPEVTQTPSHQVTQMGQEVILRCVPISNHLYFYWYRQILGQKVEFLVSFYNNEISEKSEIFDDQFSVERPDGSNFTLKIRSTKLEDSAMYFCASSGRDRGRQETQYFGPGTRLLVL.

This chain links TRBV5-1 with TRBJ1-2; D is unresolved. This CDR3 region has 15 residues. Germline CDR1 and CDR2: SGHRS and YFSETQ. V dropped 0 bases and J dropped 4 bases, with 13 bases sitting between them. The CDR3 DNA is TGCGCCAGCAGCTTGGGTGGCAGCCGGGGCTATGGCTACACCTTC. It specifies CASSLGGSRGYGYTF.

J is TRBJ2-1 and V is TRBV11-3, with 16 bases aligning to TRBD2. Trimming at V came to 3 bases and at J to 5 bases, leaving 4 bases not matched to a gene. Germline V lookup: CDR1 SGHNT, CDR2 YENEEA. The CDR3 contains 17 residues. For the CDR3, the DNA is TGTGCCAGCAGCTTTTTTGGGACTAGCGGGGGGGACAATGAGCAGTTCTTC. Its protein product is CASSFFGTSGGDNEQFF.

The count of this clone is one. The rearrangement uses TRBV20-1 and TRBJ2-3; no definite D call. Trimming stripped 3 bases from V and 6 bases from J, with 7 bases between. Germline V gene sequence: CDR1 DFQATT, CDR2 SNEGSKA (reference sequence). The CDR3 is 11 amino acids. This CDR3 is CSASRTDTQYF. The CDR3 DNA reads TGCAGTGCTAGTAGAACGGATACGCAGTATTTT.

The chain uses TRBV5-5 and TRBJ2-7, with D perhaps given as TRBD1 or TRBD2 (5 bases each). The V end lost 3 bases, the J end lost 0 bases, and 16 bases lay between the germline ends. CDR3 length equals 16 residues. Germline loops: CDR1 SGHKS, CDR2 YYEKEE (reference sequence). Here the CDR3 reads CASSYLGVGGSYEQYV. CDR3 sequence (DNA): TGTGCCAGCAGCTACTTAGGGGTTGGGGGCTCCTACGAGCAGTACGTC.

The chain carries TRBV30 and TRBJ1-1, with D possibly TRBD1 on 6 matching bases. The CDR3 extends over 15 amino acids. Germline-derived CDR1 and CDR2 are GTSNPN and SVGIG (reference sequence). Trimming left V 4 bases short and J 0 bases short, with 15 bases between. CDR3 sequence reads: CAWTNVQGMNTEAFF. The CDR3 region has the DNA TGTGCCTGGACAAACGTCCAGGGGATGAACACTGAAGCTTTCTTT.

The V and J genes are TRBV18 and TRBJ2-1; possible D gene TRBD2, 7 bases. CDR3 length: 16 amino acids. The V gene lost 2 bases and the J gene lost 10 bases, with 21 bases spanning the gap. Germline V gene data show CDR1 as KGHSH and CDR2 as LQKENI. The CDR3 nucleotides read TGTGCCAGCTCACCAACCGTGGGGGGGCGCATCGGGGAGCAGTTCTTC. Translation: CASSPTVGGRIGEQFF.

This clone was counted a few times. The V and J genes are TRBV27 and TRBJ1-3; 9 positions match TRBD1. Looked up from germline, CDR1 is MNHEY and CDR2 is SMNVEV (reference sequence). The CDR3 consists of 15 residues. V dropped 6 bases and J dropped 4; count of bases not matched to a gene: 7. CDR3 protein: CASSLTGGVGNTIYF. In nucleotides, the CDR3 is TGTGCCAGCAGCCTGACAGGGGGTGTCGGAAACACCATATATTTT.

The chain has TRBV4-2 and TRBJ2-5; TRBD2 matches at 10 bases. This CDR3 has 16 amino acids. CDR1 LGHNA and CDR2 YNFKEQ come from the germline V gene. V trimming: 2 bases; J trimming: 1 base; junction bases outside the gene matches: 4. The CDR3 DNA sequence: TGTGCCAGCAGCCAACGACTAGCGGGCTTCCAAGAGACCCAGTACTTC. Translation: CASSQRLAGFQETQYF.

A single count supports this clone. The chain employs TRBV25-1 and TRBJ2-7; D gene ambiguous. The CDR3 extends over 13 amino acids. Looked up from germline, CDR1 is MGHDK and CDR2 is SYGVNS. Trimming removed 1 base from V and 5 bases from J, with 9 bases in between. The CDR3 region has the DNA TGTGCCAGCAGTGAATCGAGACTCCACGAGCAGTACTTC. Its translation: CASSESRLHEQYF.

The chain employs TRBV7-9 and TRBJ1-2, with D tentatively TRBD1 (6 bases). This CDR3 is 12 amino acids long. CDR1 and CDR2 (germline): SEHNR, FQNEAQ (reference sequence). V lost 3 bases, J lost 8 bases, and 10 bases lay in between. The CDR3, as DNA: TGTGCCAGCAGCTTCCACAGGGACGGCTACACCTTC. This sequence encodes CASSFHRDGYTF. The full variable domain, in which reference TRBV7-9 and TRBJ1-2 provide the parts outside the CDR3, is DTGVSQNPRHKITKRGQNVTFRCDPISEHNRLYWYRQTLGQGPEFLTYFQNEAQLEKSRLLSDRFSAERPKGSFSTLEIQRTEQGDSAMYLCASSFHRDGYTFGSGTRLTVV.

The V gene is TRBV4-1, the J gene TRBJ2-7, with a tentative D call TRBD2 (5 bases). Per the germline V gene, CDR1 is MGHRA and CDR2 is YSYEKL. CDR3 length: 15 residues. Trimming cost V 0 bases and J 4 bases, with 13 bases left between them. CDR3 region: CASSQDSLGDYEQYF. The DNA of the CDR3 is TGCGCCAGCAGCCAAGATTCACTGGGAGATTACGAGCAGTACTTC.